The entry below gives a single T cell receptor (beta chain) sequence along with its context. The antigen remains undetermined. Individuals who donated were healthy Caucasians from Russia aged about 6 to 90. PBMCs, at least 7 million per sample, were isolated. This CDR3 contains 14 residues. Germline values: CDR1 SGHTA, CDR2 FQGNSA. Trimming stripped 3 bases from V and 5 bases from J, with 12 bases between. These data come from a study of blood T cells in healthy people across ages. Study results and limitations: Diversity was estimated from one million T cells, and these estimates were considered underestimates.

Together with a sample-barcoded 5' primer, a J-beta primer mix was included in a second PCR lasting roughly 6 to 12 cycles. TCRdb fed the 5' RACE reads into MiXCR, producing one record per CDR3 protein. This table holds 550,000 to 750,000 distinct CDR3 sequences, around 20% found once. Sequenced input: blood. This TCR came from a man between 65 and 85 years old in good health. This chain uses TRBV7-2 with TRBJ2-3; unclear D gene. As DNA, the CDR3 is TGTGCCAGCAGCTTCATAAAATCGAAAGATACGCAGTATTTT. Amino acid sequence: CASSFIKSKDTQYF.